Below, 30 T cell receptor beta chains from the same sample are listed, as sequenced in a study of blood T cell repertoires in COVID-19 (TCRdb year 2020). The library was generated by the immunoSEQ multiplex PCR assay. TCRdb took this table from immuneACCESS and kept in-frame rearrangements with V and J called. Such tables lack part of the clones; where checked against another copy, unresolved V genes explain under half of the gap, and the rest is unexplained. The sample table contains 150,000 to 200,000 clones; only one count was recorded for about 82% of them. The top ten constitute 8% to 10% of the sample. The source material was PBMCs or T cells enriched from blood (not recorded which). The receptor source for this set is a woman aged 30 to 39 who had recovered from COVID-19.

The rearrangement joins TRBV3-1 (or the pseudogene TRBV3-2) to TRBJ1-2; D is perhaps TRBD1 (6 bases). With 3 bases removed from V and 6 bases from J, the gap between germline ends came to 11 bases. Germline CDR1 is LGHDT and CDR2 is YNNKEL (reference sequence). CDR3 length equals 13 residues. The DNA for the CDR3 is TGTGCCAGCAGCCATAAGGGGGATAATGGCTACACCTTC. Residues: CASSHKGDNGYTF.

As DNA, the CDR3 is TGTGCCAGCAGCTCGGGACAGGCAATGACCTACGAGCAGTACTTC. Protein: CASSSGQAMTYEQYF. This chain connects TRBV11-1 to TRBJ2-7; 8 positions match TRBD1. The V and J ends lost 4 bases and 2 bases, in that order; junction bases with no gene match: 7. The germline V gene has CDR1 SGHAT and CDR2 FQDESV (reference sequence). The CDR3 sequence is 15 residues long.

Only a few counts were recorded for this clone. The V and J genes are TRBV29-1 and TRBJ2-1, with 7 bases identical to TRBD2. Germline CDR1 and CDR2: SQVTM and ANQGSEA. Trimming removed 7 bases from V and 0 bases from J; junction bases left unmatched: 6. The CDR3 totals 14 residues. The CDR3 is CSATSASSYNEQFF. CDR3 nucleotides: TGCAGCGCTACTAGCGCCTCCTCCTACAATGAGCAGTTCTTC.

The rearrangement links TRBV30 to TRBJ1-6; no definite D call. This CDR3 spans 14 amino acids. Trimming removed 5 bases from V and 6 bases from J, with 14 bases in between. Germline values: CDR1 GTSNPN, CDR2 SVGIG (reference sequence). CDR3 nucleotide sequence: TGTGCCTGGGGCTTGTCCGTCCGTAATTCACCCCTCCACTTT. It yields the protein CAWGLSVRNSPLHF.

The genes are TRBV7-3 and TRBJ2-1, with a possible D match to TRBD2 (6 bases). The CDR3 length is 14 residues. From germline, CDR1 is SGHTA and CDR2 FQGTGA. V lost 3 bases and J lost 4, with 10 bases in between. CDR3 residues: CASSLGGRYNEQFF. CDR3 DNA sequence: TGTGCCAGCAGCTTGGGAGGTCGGTACAATGAGCAGTTCTTC.

The count of this clone is one. The chain carries TRBV5-3 and TRBJ1-1; possibly TRBD1 for D (5 bases). TRBV5-3 is classed as an ORF, of uncertain function. V was shortened by 4 bases and J by 1 base, with 8 bases between the two germline ends. The CDR3 contains 13 residues. The CDR3 protein is CARSPGGNTEAFF. CDR3 in DNA: TGTGCCAGAAGCCCGGGGGGGAACACTGAAGCTTTCTTT.

The chain combines TRBV10-3 with TRBJ1-2; 7 bases are a match to TRBD1. The CDR3 totals 13 residues. Germline assignment: CDR1 ENHRY and CDR2 SYGVKD. The V and J ends lost 4 bases and 2 bases, in that order; junction bases with no gene match: 1. The CDR3 region is CAISGGQNYGYTF. The CDR3, as DNA: TGTGCCATCAGTGGGGGACAGAACTATGGCTACACCTTC.

This chain links TRBV6-6 with TRBJ2-7; D call uncertain. CDR1 and CDR2 (germline): MNHNY, SVGAGI (reference sequence). This CDR3 spans 13 amino acids. V dropped 10 bases and J dropped 3 bases, with 16 bases sitting between them. The CDR3 reads CATSPAAFYEQYF. The DNA of the CDR3 is TGTGCCACCTCGCCGGCAGCGTTCTACGAGCAGTACTTC.

This clone has a handful of counts. The chain combines TRBV27 with TRBJ2-7, with 8 bases lining up with TRBD2. The CDR3 covers 15 residues. Looked up from germline, CDR1 is MNHEY and CDR2 is SMNVEV (reference sequence). Trimming at V came to 4 bases and at J to 2 bases, leaving 7 bases not matched to a gene. The CDR3: CASSYSGGGTYEQYF. The CDR3 nucleotides read TGTGCCAGCAGTTATAGCGGCGGGGGGACCTACGAGCAGTACTTC.

J is TRBJ2-3 and V is TRBV19, with 10 bases lining up with TRBD2. Germline CDR1 LNHDA, CDR2 SQIVND (reference sequence). The CDR3 runs to 16 residues. The V and J ends lost 5 bases and 3 bases, in that order; junction bases with no gene match: 8. The CDR3 nucleotides are TGTGCCAGTAGTTCCCTAGCGGGAGTAGTAACAGATACGCAGTATTTT. Encoded protein: CASSSLAGVVTDTQYF.

This chain links TRBV5-4 with TRBJ2-2; 13 positions agree with TRBD2. Germline V gene sequence: CDR1 SGHNT, CDR2 YYREEE (reference sequence). The ends lost 3 bases at V and 4 bases at J; junction bases unmatched: 6. This CDR3 is built from 17 residues. CDR3 protein: CASSSGGLAGFTGELFF. The CDR3 DNA reads TGTGCCAGCAGCTCGGGGGGACTAGCGGGGTTCACCGGGGAGCTGTTTTTT.

This rearrangement joins TRBV5-4 to TRBJ2-1; TRBD2 agrees at 9 bases. Germline V gene lookup returns CDR1 SGHNT and CDR2 YYREEE (reference sequence). With V trimmed by 2 bases and J by 5 bases, 11 bases remained unmatched. This CDR3 contains 17 residues. The CDR3 nucleotides are TGTGCCAGCAGCTTAGGCGGCGGGAGGGCCGCCGACAATGAGCAGTTCTTC. Translated: CASSLGGGRAADNEQFF.

This clone appeared a single time. The rearrangement uses TRBV4-1 and TRBJ2-7; D is possibly TRBD1 (5 bases). CDR3 size: 15 residues. Germline V CDR1 and CDR2: MGHRA, YSYEKL. V lost 1 base and J 0 bases, leaving 10 bases between the germline ends. In DNA form, the CDR3 reads TGCGCCAGCAGCCAAGTTAAACAGGACTCCTACGAGCAGTACTTC. This gives the protein CASSQVKQDSYEQYF.

The chain links TRBV15 to TRBJ2-7; TRBD1 aligns across 8 bases. CDR1 LNHNV and CDR2 YYDKDF come from the germline V gene (reference sequence). V was clipped by 2 bases and J by 3 bases; unmatched bases: 12. The CDR3 is 17 residues long. The CDR3 spells CATSRTSLSGGNYEQYF. CDR3 bases: TGTGCCACCAGCAGAACCTCCTTGTCAGGGGGCAACTACGAGCAGTACTTC. The whole variable domain, remainder taken from reference TRBV15 and TRBJ2-7, is DAMVIQNPRYQVTQFGKPVTLSCSQTLNHNVMYWYQQKSSQAPKLLFHYYDKDFNNEADTPDNFQSRRPNTSFCFLDIRSPGLGDTAMYLCATSRTSLSGGNYEQYFGPGTRLTVT.

This clone was detected a few times. The chain uses TRBV7-9 and TRBJ1-4, with D maybe TRBD1 (5 bases). The CDR3 is 16 amino acids. The V end was cut by 5 bases, the J end by 0 bases, with 13 bases between. The germline V gene has CDR1 SEHNR and CDR2 FQNEAQ (reference sequence). CDR3 amino acids: CASSAKTGATNEKLFF. In DNA form, the CDR3 reads TGTGCCAGCAGCGCAAAGACGGGGGCAACTAATGAAAAACTGTTTTTT.

The chain carries TRBV10-1 and TRBJ2-1; TRBD2 agrees at 10 bases. Germline V gives CDR1 WNHNN, CDR2 SYGVQD (reference sequence). The CDR3 runs 15 residues. The J segment lost 5 bases and the V segment lost 3 bases, leaving 4 bases of the junction unmatched. This CDR3 reads CASSDPGLANNEQFF. In DNA form, the CDR3 reads TGCGCCAGCAGTGACCCGGGACTAGCGAACAATGAGCAGTTCTTC.

This clone was counted between two and nine times. This sequence joins TRBV24-1 and TRBJ2-2, with a possible D match to TRBD1 (5 bases). The CDR3 is made up of 13 amino acids. The germline CDR1 and CDR2 sequences are KGHDR and SFDVKD. V was shortened by 4 bases and J by 5 bases, with 7 bases between the two germline ends. The CDR3 region has the DNA TGTGCCACCAGTGAAAGGGGAACCGGGGAGCTGTTTTTT. This sequence encodes CATSERGTGELFF.

The chain links TRBV2 to TRBJ2-2; possible D gene TRBD1, 7 bases. The V and J ends lost 5 bases and 4 bases respectively, with 14 bases between them. The germline V gene encodes CDR1 SNHLY and CDR2 FYNNEI. This CDR3 is 15 amino acids long. The DNA for the CDR3 is TGTGCCAGCAGTCTACCAGGGGGAGGCACCGGGGAGCTGTTTTTT. This sequence encodes CASSLPGGGTGELFF.

The J gene is TRBJ2-7, the V gene TRBV7-2; no reliable D call. With 1 base removed from V and 3 bases from J, the gap between germline ends came to 10 bases. Germline lookup yields CDR1 SGHTA and CDR2 FQGNSA. The CDR3 totals 14 residues. As DNA, the CDR3 is TGTGCCAGCAGCTTAGTACAAAGAAACTACGAGCAGTACTTC. Translating it yields CASSLVQRNYEQYF.

V gene TRBV27 combines with J gene TRBJ2-5, with 8 bases fitting TRBD2. CDR3 length: 14 amino acids. The trim removed 3 bases at V and 4 bases at J, leaving 4 bases unmatched. Germline V gene data show CDR1 as MNHEY and CDR2 as SMNVEV (reference sequence). CDR3 sequence reads: CASSFSGGPETQYF. The CDR3 DNA is TGTGCCAGCAGTTTTTCGGGAGGGCCAGAGACCCAGTACTTC.

V and J are TRBV5-1 and TRBJ2-7; possibly TRBD1 for D (6 bases). V was trimmed by 4 bases and J by 3 bases, leaving 20 bases between them. The CDR3 sequence is 16 residues long. Germline-derived CDR1 and CDR2 are SGHRS and YFSETQ. The DNA for the CDR3 is TGCGCCAGCAGCGAACCCCTCCAGGGACAACTCTACGAGCAGTACTTC. This gives the protein CASSEPLQGQLYEQYF.

The rearrangement links TRBV14 to TRBJ1-2, with 7 bases that match TRBD1. Germline V gene lookup returns CDR1 SGHDN and CDR2 FVKESK. Trimming cost V 0 bases and J 7 bases; bases outside gene matches: 14. This CDR3 has 17 residues. In nucleotides, the CDR3 is TGTGCCAGCAGCCAAGATTGGGGACAGCCTACCGGACGTGGCTACACCTTC. It yields the protein CASSQDWGQPTGRGYTF.

The V and J genes are TRBV5-4 and TRBJ2-2, with 8 nucleotides matching TRBD2. This CDR3 comprises 16 residues. Germline assignment: CDR1 SGHNT and CDR2 YYREEE (reference sequence). Trimming removed 3 bases from V and 5 bases from J; junction bases left unmatched: 9. CDR3 sequence (DNA): TGTGCCAGCAGCTCCCGTCGAGCGGGAGATACCGGGGAGCTGTTTTTT. Its protein is CASSSRRAGDTGELFF. The full variable domain, with the rest looked up from reference TRBV5-4 and TRBJ2-2, is ETGVTQSPTHLIKTRGQQVTLRCSSQSGHNTVSWYQQALGQGPQFIFQYYREEENGRGNFPPRFSGLQFPNYSSELNVNALELDDSALYLCASSSRRAGDTGELFFGEGSRLTVL.

This chain links TRBV28 with TRBJ2-7; possible D gene TRBD1, 6 bases. Germline assignment: CDR1 MDHEN and CDR2 SYDVKM. The CDR3 extends over 14 amino acids. The V end lost 6 bases, the J end lost 4 bases, and 16 bases lay between the germline ends. CDR3 loop: CASSPPDRPYEQYF. The CDR3 nucleotides are TGTGCCAGCAGCCCCCCGGACAGACCATACGAGCAGTACTTC.

As DNA, the CDR3 is TGCGCCAGCAGCCAAGAGGGCCAGGGCATTCTGCCCCAGCATTTT. Translating it yields CASSQEGQGILPQHF. The rearrangement links TRBV4-1 to TRBJ1-5; D might be TRBD1 (5 bases). V was trimmed by 0 bases and J by 9 bases, leaving 15 bases between them. The CDR3 totals 15 residues. Germline V gene sequence: CDR1 MGHRA, CDR2 YSYEKL.

The J gene is TRBJ2-1, the V gene TRBV27, with 11 positions matching TRBD2. Germline V gene lookup returns CDR1 MNHEY and CDR2 SMNVEV (reference sequence). V dropped 4 bases and J dropped 5; count of bases not matched to a gene: 7. The CDR3 runs 16 residues. CDR3 region: CASSSDRLAGHNEQFF. The DNA for the CDR3 is TGTGCCAGCAGTTCAGACCGACTAGCGGGACACAATGAGCAGTTCTTC.

The chain is built from TRBV27 and TRBJ2-7; 7 bases are a match to TRBD1. This CDR3 has 12 residues. Looked up from germline, CDR1 is MNHEY and CDR2 is SMNVEV (reference sequence). After removal of 5 bases from V and 6 bases from J, the junction contained 4 bases not matched to a gene. For the CDR3, the DNA is TGTGCCAGCAGTCCGACAGGGATCGAGCAGTACTTC. As protein: CASSPTGIEQYF.

The V and J genes are TRBV10-3 and TRBJ2-7; 8 bases map to TRBD2. The V gene end was trimmed by 6 bases and the J gene end by 0 bases; junction bases not matched to a gene: 7. Germline CDR1 reads ENHRY; CDR2 reads SYGVKD. The CDR3 is 15 residues long. CDR3 nucleotide sequence: TGTGCCATCAGCGTAAGCGGGGGCGACTCCTACGAGCAGTACTTC. Amino acids: CAISVSGGDSYEQYF.

V and J are TRBV18 and TRBJ1-4; TRBD1 might be the D (5 bases). CDR1 is KGHSH, CDR2 LQKENI, per germline. V lost 2 bases and J lost 2, with 9 bases in between. CDR3 size: 15 residues. CDR3 amino acids: CASSPLPGTNEKLFF. DNA of the CDR3: TGTGCCAGCTCACCATTGCCAGGGACTAATGAAAAACTGTTTTTT.

This chain joins TRBV25-1 and TRBJ2-4, with 8 positions matching TRBD1. Germline V CDR1 and CDR2: MGHDK, SYGVNS. Losses at the gene ends were 6 bases for V and 7 bases for J; bases not matched to a gene: 8. The CDR3 sequence is 14 residues long. Here the CDR3 reads CASSKGQGVNIQYF. DNA for the CDR3: TGTGCCAGCAGCAAAGGACAGGGAGTGAACATTCAGTACTTC.